The entry below describes one TCR beta chain. Its antigen is unidentified. Generated by immunoSEQ multiplex PCR, the TCRdb table keeps only in-frame clones and is missing some. The sample shows over 100,000 clones, more than 65% of them seen only once. Focal radiation plus CTLA-4 blockade with ipilimumab was given to patients with chemo-refractory metastatic non-small-cell lung cancer. The source of the sample is a study of radiotherapy plus CTLA-4 blockade in lung cancer. Overall study: Objective responses emerged in roughly 20% of patients, and around 29% attained disease control.

General study findings and limits: Early shifts in blood T cell clones, with interferon-beta, reportedly predicted response best. In blood, TCR clones derived from the tumor expanded after radiotherapy plus ipilimumab.

The sequence was obtained from a human donor with non-small cell lung cancer that progressed on radiotherapy plus ipilimumab. Some clones in this sample may be carry-over from other donors' samples. This specimen was peripheral blood, taken from a patient treated with radiotherapy plus ipilimumab.

The CDR3 is CASSYSWGTEAFF. In nucleotides, the CDR3 is TGTGCCAGCAGTTACTCGTGGGGGACTGAAGCTTTCTTT. V and J are TRBV6-5 and TRBJ1-1; weak D call: TRBD1 (5 bases). The CDR3 sequence is 13 residues long. Germline assignment: CDR1 MNHEY and CDR2 SVGAGI. V was cut by 0 bases and J by 5 bases, with 7 bases left in between.